This T cell receptor (beta chain) was obtained from a study of T cells in localized non-small cell lung cancer. Overall study results and limits: A median of about 54 of the top 100 tumor clones appeared in adjacent lung, which was paired and uninvolved. A single tumor region was sequenced, leaving heterogeneity possible. Uninvolved neighboring lung showed the greatest T cell clonality, exceeding tumor.

Regarding this clone: What it binds is unknown.

Clones were read by immunoSEQ multiplex PCR, and TCRdb kept only the in-frame ones, dropping some. The sample has 25,000 to 35,000 clones, around 91% seen once; the top ten hold roughly 0.99%. The receptor was derived from a woman aged 35-70 years with stage I lung adenocarcinoma. This specimen was peripheral blood, taken before any cancer treatment.

The CDR3 region is CASSISRSSYNSPLHF. The CDR3 DNA sequence: TGTGCCAGTAGTATTAGCCGGAGCTCCTATAATTCACCCCTCCACTTT. This chain uses TRBV19 with TRBJ1-6, with D hard to call. V lost 3 bases, J lost 0 bases, and 9 bases lay in between. Germline values: CDR1 LNHDA, CDR2 SQIVND (reference sequence). The CDR3 is made up of 16 amino acids.